This T cell receptor (beta chain) was recorded in a study of PD-1 blockade in classical Hodgkin lymphoma. Whole-study findings and limits: Exclusion removed patients who began nivolumab under 1 year after ASCT. Reported baseline diversity: healthy donors highest, relapsed/refractory patients lowest.

The V gene's germline CDR1 is KGHSH and CDR2 LQKENI. The CDR3 totals 14 residues. Unmatched junction bases numbered 3, after V lost 3 bases and J lost 2 bases. Sample time point: cycle 4 day 1 (C4D1), after less than seven weeks of nivolumab. With no exception, relapse followed autologous stem cell transplantation in all patients, and brentuximab vedotin exposure varied. Isolation of CD4+ T cells from thawed PBMCs was performed by magnetic negative selection. Method: immunoSEQ multiplex PCR; TCRdb's copy keeps in-frame clones and lacks some. Seen here are about 20,000 clones, roughly 76% observed once, and the top ten hold 1.2%. As regards this clone: No antigen is known for it.

The clonotype originates from a human donor with classical Hodgkin lymphoma. Sequenced material: CD4+ T cells from blood, taken before the fourth cycle of nivolumab. V is TRBV18 and J is TRBJ2-7; 8 nucleotides align to TRBD1. CDR3 DNA: TGTGCCAGCTCACCTGCACAGGGGGCCTACGAGCAGTACTTC. Translated: CASSPAQGAYEQYF. The full variable domain, completed using reference TRBV18 and TRBJ2-7, is NAGVMQNPRHLVRRRGQEARLRCSPMKGHSHVYWYRQLPEEGLKFMVYLQKENIIDESGMPKERFSAEFPKEGPSILRIQQVVRGDSAAYFCASSPAQGAYEQYFGPGTRLTVT.